Following are 26 T cell receptor beta chains from one sample sequenced in a study of T cell responses to AZD1222 COVID-19 vaccine. Clones were read by immunoSEQ multiplex PCR, and TCRdb kept only the in-frame ones, dropping some. The sample holds roughly 250,000 clones, more than 80% seen once. The source material was peripheral blood, sampled on day 0 of AZD1222 vaccination. The receptors were sampled from an adult in good health.

The chain carries TRBV4-2 and TRBJ2-1, with a weak D call TRBD2 (6 bases). Trimming shortened V by 1 base and J by 7 bases, and 17 bases separated the two germline ends. CDR3 size: 16 residues. Per the germline V gene, CDR1 is LGHNA and CDR2 is YNFKEQ. CDR3 amino acids: CASSQVGGLGSNEQFF. The CDR3 DNA reads as TGTGCCAGCAGCCAAGTGGGAGGACTGGGGAGTAATGAGCAGTTCTTC.

The rearrangement joins TRBV20-1 to TRBJ2-3; possibly TRBD2 for D (5 bases). With 3 bases removed from V and 5 bases from J, the gap between germline ends came to 9 bases. Germline lookup yields CDR1 DFQATT and CDR2 SNEGSKA (reference sequence). The CDR3 covers 12 residues. The DNA for the CDR3 is TGCAGTGCTAGTTTACTAGGAGATACGCAGTATTTT. Amino acids: CSASLLGDTQYF.

In this sample, this clone turned up a few times. The J gene is TRBJ2-7, the V gene TRBV29-1; the D gene is possibly TRBD2 (5 bases). In germline, CDR1 is SQVTM, CDR2 ANQGSEA. The CDR3 sequence is 13 residues long. Between the trimmed V and J ends, which lost 6 bases and 4 bases, there was a span of 16 bases. CDR3 sequence (DNA): TGCAGCGTGGAGAGGGCTGAACCGTACGAGCAGTACTTC. Its protein product is CSVERAEPYEQYF.

The chain has TRBV24-1 and TRBJ1-1; a possible D gene is TRBD1 (5 bases). This CDR3 region has 13 residues. The ends were cut back, 11 bases at V and 0 bases at J, with 12 bases in the middle. Germline values: CDR1 KGHDR, CDR2 SFDVKD. CDR3 sequence: CANGGGMNTEAFF. DNA of the CDR3: TGTGCCAATGGCGGGGGTATGAACACTGAAGCTTTCTTT.

This rearrangement joins TRBV19 to TRBJ1-2, with 11 bases aligning to TRBD1. The V and J ends lost 5 bases and 2 bases, in that order; junction bases with no gene match: 7. Germline values: CDR1 LNHDA, CDR2 SQIVND (reference sequence). The CDR3 contains 16 residues. This CDR3 is CASSARTGGLNYGYTF. The CDR3 nucleotides are TGTGCCAGTAGTGCCCGGACAGGGGGCTTAAACTATGGCTACACCTTC. The complete variable domain, with remaining parts taken from reference TRBV19 and TRBJ1-2, reads DGGITQSPKYLFRKEGQNVTLSCEQNLNHDAMYWYRQDPGQGLRLIYYSQIVNDFQKGDIAEGYSVSREKKESFPLTVTSAQKNPTAFYLCASSARTGGLNYGYTFGSGTRLTVV.

The chain employs TRBV5-5 and TRBJ1-5, with a weak D call TRBD1 (6 bases). Germline-derived CDR1 and CDR2 are SGHKS and YYEKEE (reference sequence). The CDR3 runs 15 residues. V was trimmed by 4 bases and J by 1 base, leaving 12 bases between them. The CDR3 protein is CASSPAGGSNQPQHF. DNA for the CDR3: TGTGCCAGCAGCCCCGCGGGGGGCAGCAATCAGCCCCAGCATTTT.

The chain is built from TRBV27 and TRBJ2-7, with 12 bases identical to TRBD2. This CDR3 contains 19 residues. Germline V gene sequence: CDR1 MNHEY, CDR2 SMNVEV (reference sequence). Losses at the gene ends were 2 bases for V and 1 base for J; bases not matched to a gene: 12. In DNA, the CDR3 is TGTGCCAGCAGTTTAAGGGGACTAGCGGGCAAGGACCTATCCTACGAGCAGTACTTC. Translated, it gives CASSLRGLAGKDLSYEQYF.

The chain combines TRBV4-1 with TRBJ1-2; D gene unclear. V was shortened by 1 base and J by 4 bases, with 10 bases between the two germline ends. The CDR3 has 14 residues. CDR1 is MGHRA, CDR2 YSYEKL, per germline. CDR3 DNA sequence: TGCGCCAGCAGCCAAGGTATTGAGATCTATGGCTACACCTTC. It encodes CASSQGIEIYGYTF.

V gene TRBV12-5 combines with J gene TRBJ2-2; 9 nucleotides align to TRBD1. Germline CDR1 LGHNT, CDR2 FRNRAP. This CDR3 has 18 residues. V lost 3 bases, J lost 6 bases, and 14 bases stayed unmatched. CDR3 sequence reads: CASGFQASGQGIPGELFF. The DNA of the CDR3 is TGTGCTAGTGGTTTCCAGGCCTCGGGACAGGGTATTCCCGGGGAGCTGTTTTTT.

This chain links TRBV5-1 with TRBJ1-5, with 7 nucleotides matching TRBD1. The CDR3 covers 13 residues. The J segment lost 5 bases and the V segment lost 4 bases, leaving 3 bases of the junction unmatched. CDR1 is SGHRS and CDR2 is YFSETQ in the germline V gene. The chain's CDR3 is CASSATGDQPQHF. CDR3 sequence (DNA): TGCGCCAGCAGCGCTACAGGGGATCAGCCCCAGCATTTT.

The chain combines TRBV19 with TRBJ1-1, with a possible D match to TRBD1 (6 bases). This CDR3 contains 14 residues. The ends were cut back, 8 bases at V and 8 bases at J, with 21 bases in the middle. The V gene's germline CDR1 is LNHDA and CDR2 SQIVND (reference sequence). CDR3 loop: CASAGGSISTEAFF. The DNA for the CDR3 is TGTGCCAGTGCGGGGGGCAGCATCTCTACGGAAGCTTTCTTT. The full variable domain, its missing parts supplied by reference TRBV19 and TRBJ1-1, is DGGITQSPKYLFRKEGQNVTLSCEQNLNHDAMYWYRQDPGQGLRLIYYSQIVNDFQKGDIAEGYSVSREKKESFPLTVTSAQKNPTAFYLCASAGGSISTEAFFGQGTRLTVV.

As concerns this clone: This sample also contains other DNA sequences that code for the same CDR3. The chain is built from TRBV7-2 and TRBJ2-1; 7 bases are a match to TRBD2. V lost 2 bases and J lost 8; bases outside the gene matches: 9. Per germline, CDR1 SGHTA and CDR2 FQGNSA. The CDR3 is 15 residues long. This chain's CDR3 is CASSLSSGRFDEQFF. DNA of the CDR3: TGTGCCAGCAGCTTATCTAGCGGACGCTTCGATGAGCAGTTCTTC.

The gene calls are TRBV5-3 and TRBJ1-4, with D unresolved. TRBV5-3 is designated an ORF whose function remains uncertain. This CDR3 is built from 15 residues. The germline V and J ends were trimmed by 4 bases and 0 bases, with 10 bases remaining between them. The CDR3 protein is CARSRRPATNEKLFF. In DNA, the CDR3 is TGTGCCAGAAGCCGCCGCCCCGCAACTAATGAAAAACTGTTTTTT.

Here the CDR3 DNA reads TGTGCCAGCAGTTTATTAGCAGCCACAGATACGCAGTATTTT. Residues: CASSLLAATDTQYF. The chain recombines TRBV28 with TRBJ2-3; D gene uncertain. Trimming stripped 1 base from V and 2 bases from J, with 7 bases between. CDR1 is MDHEN, CDR2 SYDVKM, per germline. The CDR3 spans 14 residues. The full variable domain, in which reference TRBV28 and TRBJ2-3 provide the parts outside the CDR3, is DVKVTQSSRYLVKRTGEKVFLECVQDMDHENMFWYRQDPGLGLRLIYFSYDVKMKEKGDIPEGYSVSREKKERFSLILESASTNQTSMYLCASSLLAATDTQYFGPGTRLTVL.

The chain is built from TRBV6-6 and TRBJ2-7; unclear D gene. Germline V gene lookup returns CDR1 MNHNY and CDR2 SVGAGI (reference sequence). The CDR3 loop spans 11 amino acids. V lost 6 bases, J lost 3 bases, and 6 bases lay in between. CDR3 sequence reads: CASRRNYEQYF. For the CDR3, the DNA is TGTGCCAGCAGACGCAACTACGAGCAGTACTTC.

The chain joins TRBV28 to TRBJ2-7; D is perhaps TRBD1 (5 bases). Germline V gene data show CDR1 as MDHEN and CDR2 as SYDVKM. The CDR3 has 12 amino acids. Trimming stripped 3 bases from V and 2 bases from J, with 5 bases between. The CDR3 protein is CASSLTAYEQYF. The CDR3 nucleotides are TGTGCCAGCAGTTTGACAGCCTACGAGCAGTACTTC.

This chain connects TRBV28 to TRBJ2-7; 9 positions match TRBD1. This CDR3 has 14 residues. Germline V gene sequence: CDR1 MDHEN, CDR2 SYDVKM. J gave up 5 bases and V 7 bases, and 9 bases lay outside the gene matches. The CDR3 DNA is TGTGCCAGCACCAGGGACAGGGTCTCGGACGAGCAGTACTTC. Translating gives CASTRDRVSDEQYF.

This chain joins TRBV6-5 and TRBJ1-2; D not resolved. Trimming shortened V by 4 bases and J by 8 bases, and 14 bases separated the two germline ends. From germline, CDR1 is MNHEY and CDR2 SVGAGI. This CDR3 is built from 13 residues. CDR3 protein: CASSSDRLDGYTF. DNA for the CDR3: TGTGCCAGCAGTTCCGACCGCCTAGACGGCTACACCTTC.

The rearrangement uses TRBV5-1 and TRBJ2-7; TRBD1 matches 7 bases. Germline V gene sequence: CDR1 SGHRS, CDR2 YFSETQ. V lost 1 base, J lost 3 bases, and 7 bases stayed unmatched. The CDR3 spans 15 residues. The CDR3 region has the DNA TGCGCCAGCAGCTTGACTCCGACAGGGCTCTACGAGCAGTACTTC. It yields the protein CASSLTPTGLYEQYF.

The rearrangement uses TRBV11-2 and TRBJ1-1, with D unresolved. Germline CDR1 reads SGHAT; CDR2 reads FQNNGV. CDR3 length equals 15 residues. With 0 bases removed from V and 6 bases from J, the gap between germline ends came to 14 bases. The CDR3 DNA sequence: TGTGCCAGCAGCTTAGATCCCGGGTCGGTGGCTGAAGCTTTCTTT. It codes for CASSLDPGSVAEAFF.

The genes are TRBV6-2 or TRBV6-3 and TRBJ2-5, with D tentatively TRBD1 or TRBD2 (5 bases each). CDR1 and CDR2 from the germline V gene are MNHEY and SVGEGT. Between the trimmed V and J ends, which lost 0 bases and 3 bases, there was a span of 14 bases. The CDR3 is 16 amino acids. CDR3 sequence reads: CASSYSLAGTKETQYF. In DNA form, the CDR3 reads TGTGCCAGCAGTTACTCCCTAGCTGGGACCAAAGAGACCCAGTACTTC.

The chain uses TRBV3-1 (or the pseudogene TRBV3-2) and TRBJ2-7; D is uncertain. Looked up from germline, CDR1 is LGHDT and CDR2 is YNNKEL (reference sequence). V was cut by 1 base and J by 5 bases, with 3 bases left in between. CDR3 size: 11 residues. The CDR3 nucleotides read TGTGCCAGCAGCCAAGCCCACGAGCAGTACTTC. Protein: CASSQAHEQYF.

The gene calls are TRBV15 and TRBJ2-5, with 12 bases aligning to TRBD1. The germline V gene has CDR1 LNHNV and CDR2 YYDKDF (reference sequence). This CDR3 contains 16 residues. V lost 2 bases, J lost 5 bases, and 6 bases stayed unmatched. The CDR3 bases are TGTGCCACCAGCAGACCCGGGACAGGGGGCCTGGAGACCCAGTACTTC. Translated: CATSRPGTGGLETQYF.

The V and J genes are TRBV9 and TRBJ1-6; no definite D call. Germline lookup yields CDR1 SGDLS and CDR2 YYNGEE. The V gene lost 6 bases and the J gene lost 9 bases, with 22 bases spanning the gap. The CDR3 runs 16 residues. This CDR3 reads CASTSVVESGISPLHF. The CDR3 coding sequence is TGTGCCAGCACTTCAGTGGTGGAGTCGGGCATTTCACCCCTCCACTTT.

The chain uses TRBV21-1 and TRBJ1-5. TRBV21-1 is given as a pseudogene. The CDR3 is 15 amino acids. CDR3: CASSTKPQGNQPQHF. CDR3 in DNA: TGTGCCAGCAGCACAAAGCCCCAAGGCAATCAGCCCCAGCATTTT.

This CDR3 reads CASSLVLGEQYF. For the CDR3, the DNA is TGTGCCAGCAGCTTGGTCCTAGGGGAGCAGTACTTC. This chain joins TRBV5-5 and TRBJ2-7; the D is unclear. CDR3 size: 12 residues. Germline CDR1 SGHKS, CDR2 YYEKEE (reference sequence). The V gene lost 0 bases and the J gene lost 7 bases, with 8 bases spanning the gap.